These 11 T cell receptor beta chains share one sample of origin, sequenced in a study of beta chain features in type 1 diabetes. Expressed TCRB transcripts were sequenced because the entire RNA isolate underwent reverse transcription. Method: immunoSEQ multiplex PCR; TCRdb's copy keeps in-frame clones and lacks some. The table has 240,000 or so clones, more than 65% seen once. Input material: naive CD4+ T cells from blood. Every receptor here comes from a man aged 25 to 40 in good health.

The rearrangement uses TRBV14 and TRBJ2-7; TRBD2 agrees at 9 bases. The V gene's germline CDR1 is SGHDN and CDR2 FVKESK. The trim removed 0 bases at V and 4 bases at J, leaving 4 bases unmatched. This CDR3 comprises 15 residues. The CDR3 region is CASSQDTSGLYEQYF. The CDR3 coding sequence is TGTGCCAGCAGCCAAGATACTAGCGGGCTGTACGAGCAGTACTTC. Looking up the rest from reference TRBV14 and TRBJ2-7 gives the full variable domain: EAGVTQFPSHSVIEKGQTVTLRCDPISGHDNLYWYRRVMGKEIKFLLHFVKESKQDESGMPNNRFLAERTGGTYSTLKVQPAELEDSGVYFCASSQDTSGLYEQYFGPGTRLTVT.

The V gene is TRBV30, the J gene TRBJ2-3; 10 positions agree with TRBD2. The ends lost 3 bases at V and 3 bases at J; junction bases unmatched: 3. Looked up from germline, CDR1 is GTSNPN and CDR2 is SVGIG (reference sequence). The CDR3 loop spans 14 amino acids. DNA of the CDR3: TGTGCCTGGAGAACTAGCGGGACGACAGATACGCAGTATTTT. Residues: CAWRTSGTTDTQYF.

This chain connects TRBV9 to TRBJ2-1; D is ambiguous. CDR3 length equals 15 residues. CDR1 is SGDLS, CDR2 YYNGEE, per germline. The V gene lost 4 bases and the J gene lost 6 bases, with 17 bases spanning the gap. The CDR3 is CASSPPPGSLNEQFF. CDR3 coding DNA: TGTGCCAGCAGCCCCCCTCCAGGCAGTCTCAATGAGCAGTTCTTC.

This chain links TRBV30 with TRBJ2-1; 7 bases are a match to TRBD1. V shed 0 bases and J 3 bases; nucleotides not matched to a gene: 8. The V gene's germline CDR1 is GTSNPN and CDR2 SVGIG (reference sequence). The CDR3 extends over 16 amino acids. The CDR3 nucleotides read TGTGCCTGGAGTGTACTATGGGGACAGAACTACAATGAGCAGTTCTTC. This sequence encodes CAWSVLWGQNYNEQFF.

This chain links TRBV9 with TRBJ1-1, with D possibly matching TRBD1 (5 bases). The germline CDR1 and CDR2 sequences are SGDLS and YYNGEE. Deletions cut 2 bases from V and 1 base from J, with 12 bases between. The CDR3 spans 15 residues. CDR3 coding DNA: TGTGCCAGCAGCGTTGGGGGAGAGAAGAACACTGAAGCTTTCTTT. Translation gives CASSVGGEKNTEAFF.

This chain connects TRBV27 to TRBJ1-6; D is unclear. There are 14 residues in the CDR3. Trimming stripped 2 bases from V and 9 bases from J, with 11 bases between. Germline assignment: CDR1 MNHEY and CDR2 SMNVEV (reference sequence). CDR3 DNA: TGTGCCAGCAGTTTAGCCAGGCTTTTTTCACCCCTCCACTTT. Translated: CASSLARLFSPLHF.

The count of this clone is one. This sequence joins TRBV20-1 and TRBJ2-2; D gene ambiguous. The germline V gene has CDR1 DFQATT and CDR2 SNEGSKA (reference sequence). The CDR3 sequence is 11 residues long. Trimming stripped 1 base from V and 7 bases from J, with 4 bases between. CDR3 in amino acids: CSARAFGELFF. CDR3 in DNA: TGCAGTGCTAGAGCCTTCGGGGAGCTGTTTTTT.

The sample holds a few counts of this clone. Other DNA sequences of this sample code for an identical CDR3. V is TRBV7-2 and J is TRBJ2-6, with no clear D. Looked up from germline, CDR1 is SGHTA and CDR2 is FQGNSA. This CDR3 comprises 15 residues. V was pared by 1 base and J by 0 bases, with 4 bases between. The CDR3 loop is CASSLDSSGANVLTF. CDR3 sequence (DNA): TGTGCCAGCAGCTTAGATAGCTCTGGGGCCAACGTCCTGACTTTC.

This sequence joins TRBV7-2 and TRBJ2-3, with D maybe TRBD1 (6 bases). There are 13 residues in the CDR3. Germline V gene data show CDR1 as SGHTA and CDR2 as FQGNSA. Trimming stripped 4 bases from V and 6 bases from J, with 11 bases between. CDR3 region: CASSSQGSDTQYF. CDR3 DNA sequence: TGTGCCAGCAGCTCACAGGGTTCCGATACGCAGTATTTT.

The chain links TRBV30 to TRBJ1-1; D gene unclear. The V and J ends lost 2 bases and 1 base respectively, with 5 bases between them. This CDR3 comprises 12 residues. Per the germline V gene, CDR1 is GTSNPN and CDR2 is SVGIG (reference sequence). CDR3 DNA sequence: TGTGCCTGGAGTCCCAGGAACACTGAAGCTTTCTTT. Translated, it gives CAWSPRNTEAFF.

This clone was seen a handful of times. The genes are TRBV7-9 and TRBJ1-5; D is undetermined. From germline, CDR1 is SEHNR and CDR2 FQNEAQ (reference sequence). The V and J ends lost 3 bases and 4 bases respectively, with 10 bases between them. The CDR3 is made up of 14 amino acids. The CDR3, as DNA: TGTGCCAGCAGCTTTGGCGGGTTGAATCAGCCCCAGCATTTT. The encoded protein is CASSFGGLNQPQHF. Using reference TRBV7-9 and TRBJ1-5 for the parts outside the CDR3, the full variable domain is DTGVSQNPRHKITKRGQNVTFRCDPISEHNRLYWYRQTLGQGPEFLTYFQNEAQLEKSRLLSDRFSAERPKGSFSTLEIQRTEQGDSAMYLCASSFGGLNQPQHFGDGTRLSIL.